This T cell receptor beta chain was observed in a study of post-analysis software for immune sequencing data. Across the study: Disease courses included relapsing-remitting, secondary progressive and progressive-relapsing multiple sclerosis. Study conclusions and caveats: Clustering by F measure revealed strong co-clustering among samples prepared together in one batch. With TRBV5-6, TRBV5-1 and TRBV20-1 included, about five TRBV segments were more frequent in patients than in controls. Significantly lower normalized Chao1 diversity was found in patients with multiple sclerosis relative to controls.

With 3 bases clipped from V and 3 bases from J, the junction kept 12 bases outside the gene matches. CDR1 and CDR2 (germline): KGHSH, LQKENI. The CDR3 has 17 amino acids. This clonotype was detected once. Its antigen is not identified. Each TCR beta cDNA library carried unique molecular identifiers. Some 500,000 cDNA molecules were obtained from approximately 0.91 to 9.4 million T cells. Via MiXCR, TCRdb re-called the PCR reads, giving one row per CDR3 protein. The sample consists of 650,000 to 850,000 distinct CDR3 sequences, around 42% of them appearing once. Specimen: blood. The chain carries TRBV18 and TRBJ2-3, with 7 positions matching TRBD2. The clonotype was recovered from a girl aged 10-17 years with multiple sclerosis. The CDR3 is CASSPRTIAGSTDTQYF. The CDR3 DNA follows: TGTGCCAGCTCACCTAGGACGATAGCGGGTTCGACAGATACGCAGTATTTT. Together with reference TRBV18 and TRBJ2-3, the CDR3 gives the full variable domain: NAGVMQNPRHLVRRRGQEARLRCSPMKGHSHVYWYRQLPEEGLKFMVYLQKENIIDESGMPKERFSAEFPKEGPSILRIQQVVRGDSAAYFCASSPRTIAGSTDTQYFGPGTRLTVL.